What follows describes a single TCR beta chain. What it binds is not known. This entry belongs to a study of somatic mutations in cytotoxic T cells in rheumatoid arthritis. Study context: Sorted by flow to nearly 100% purity were some V beta antibody-stained T-cell populations, including V beta1+ cells sequenced for TCRB.

Broader study findings: CD8+ T-cell clonality showed no significant difference between rheumatoid arthritis patients and age-matched healthy controls.

The data were produced by immunoSEQ multiplex PCR, yet TCRdb's version contains in-frame clones alone and is incomplete. The sample yields some 18,000 clones, over 65% seen once. V trimming: 4 bases; J trimming: 5 bases; junction bases outside the gene matches: 10. The germline CDR1 and CDR2 sequences are SGDLS and YYNGEE. The CDR3 totals 15 residues. Input material: CD8+ T cells sorted from blood. This TCR derives from a man aged 55-75 years in good health. The V and J genes are TRBV9 and TRBJ2-7, with 9 bases identical to TRBD2. The CDR3 sequence: CASSPLSRGGDEQYF. DNA of the CDR3: TGTGCCAGCAGCCCATTGTCGCGGGGGGGCGACGAGCAGTACTTC.